This passage covers 5 T cell receptor beta chains from one sample sequenced in a study of T-cell reconstitution after alpha-beta-depleted transplantation in children. TCRbeta library preparation incorporated unique molecular identifiers. TCRdb passed the PCR reads through MiXCR, listing each CDR3 protein once. The data contain about 200,000 distinct CDR3 sequences, about 6% of them singletons. The material sequenced was PBMCs, taken before TCRalphabeta/CD19-depleted stem cell transplant. These receptor sequences come from a girl under two years old with combined immunodeficiency, due to receive a stem cell transplant.

This clonotype was seen at least ten times. The chain has TRBV7-2 and TRBJ2-4; 11 bases align to TRBD2. Germline-derived CDR1 and CDR2 are SGHTA and FQGNSA. V shed 3 bases, J shed 3 bases, and the junction held 1 base outside the gene matches. CDR3 size: 15 residues. The chain's CDR3 is CASSFSGRDKNIQYF. Here the CDR3 DNA reads TGTGCCAGCAGCTTTAGCGGGAGGGACAAAAACATTCAGTACTTC. Combining the CDR3 with reference TRBV7-2 and TRBJ2-4 gives the whole variable domain GAGVSQSPSNKVTEKGKDVELRCDPISGHTALYWYRQSLGQGLEFLIYFQGNSAPDKSGLPSDRFSAERTGGSVSTLTIQRTQQEDSAVYLCASSFSGRDKNIQYFGAGTRLSVL.

Comments on this clonotype: The junction differs from germline at one of its ends, possibly a read error. V and J are TRBV3-1 and TRBJ2-2, with D uncertain. The CDR3 length is 13 residues. From germline, CDR1 is LGHDT and CDR2 YNNKEL (reference sequence). CDR3 protein: CARSPTRAGELFF. Written as DNA, the CDR3 is TGTGCCAGAAGCCCGACGCGCGCCGGGGAGCTGTTTTTT.

This clonotype was detected many times. The chain has TRBV24-1 and TRBJ2-2, with TRBD1 matching 8 bases. The CDR3 loop spans 16 amino acids. The junction had 10 bases not matched to a gene; V was cut back by 4 bases and J by 7 bases. The germline gives CDR1 KGHDR, CDR2 SFDVKD. In nucleotides, the CDR3 is TGTGCCACCAGTGACCCGGACAGGGAGCAGGTCGGGGAGCTGTTTTTT. This sequence encodes CATSDPDREQVGELFF.

This clonotype came up many times. V usage is TRBV15 and J usage is TRBJ2-5; 7 positions match TRBD1. This CDR3 comprises 19 residues. Looked up from germline, CDR1 is LNHNV and CDR2 is YYDKDF (reference sequence). J was trimmed by 5 bases and V by 3 bases; bases with no gene match: 21. The CDR3 DNA is TGTGCCACCAGCAGCCACAACCTTCATACAGGGGCGGGTGATGAGACCCAGTACTTC. Its translation: CATSSHNLHTGAGDETQYF.

This clonotype was counted ten times or more. This chain uses TRBV9 with TRBJ2-7; 7 nucleotides align to TRBD2. Germline CDR1 is SGDLS and CDR2 is YYNGEE. CDR3 length: 16 amino acids. Trimming removed 0 bases from V and 2 bases from J; junction bases left unmatched: 8. The CDR3 DNA reads as TGTGCCAGCAGCGTAGGGGGTAGCGGGCCTACCTACGAGCAGTACTTC. This codes for CASSVGGSGPTYEQYF.